The TCR beta chain described here comes from a study of molecular identifiers for immune sequencing clone quantification. TCRdb re-called the PCR reads through MiXCR, storing one row per CDR3 protein. The table has some 96,000 distinct CDR3 sequences, about 24% seen once; the top ten hold 0.85% to 0.95%. The CDR3 has 12 residues. V lost 10 bases to trimming and J lost 2 bases, with 9 bases between them. Germline CDR1 MGHDK, CDR2 SYGVNS. The origin of this receptor is a human donor in good health. Some libraries in this study had Jurkat cell RNA spiked in. The sample comprised naive CD8+ T cells from blood, with Jurkat cell RNA spiked in. Subset noted: FACS-sorted CD8+CD4-CCR7+CD45RA+ naive T cells. The chain recombines TRBV25-1 with TRBJ2-1; the D is unclear. CDR3 in DNA: TGTGCCACCGGAGAGGCCTACAATGAGCAGTTCTTC. Encoded protein: CATGEAYNEQFF.